This T cell receptor (beta chain) was identified during a study of T-cell memory formation after mild COVID-19. TCRdb passed the 5' RACE reads through MiXCR, listing each CDR3 protein once. The data hold around 29,000 distinct CDR3 sequences, with more than 15% observed a single time. The sequenced material came from PBMCs or a T cell subset sorted from them (not recorded which). The origin of this receptor is an adult who had mild COVID-19 (a few samples of this study predate the infection). Cell type and time point are not known.

DNA of the CDR3: TGTGCCAGCAGTGCTCTGGGGGGCGAAGCTTTCTTT. Its translation: CASSALGGEAFF. The gene calls are TRBV12-3 or TRBV12-4 and TRBJ1-1; weak D call: TRBD1 (6 bases). Trimming pared 5 bases from V and 8 bases from J, leaving 12 bases between. The CDR3 runs to 12 residues.